The TCR beta chain under discussion was sequenced for a study of blood T cell repertoires in COVID-19. Study overall: The samples span acute and convalescent COVID-19 from the United States, Italy and Spain. T cells, B-cell-depleted T cells, or PBMCs supplied cDNA or gDNA.

In the authors' methods: The assay estimated nucleated cells by amplifying reference gene primers. Some clones are missing from TCRdb's copy, which holds only in-frame ones; the method was immunoSEQ multiplex PCR. For V, J and clone size, that table is used; D and trimming come from the DNA. The sample lists 95,000 to 150,000 clones; about 88% were seen once. A single count supports this clone. Trimming cost V 0 bases and J 3 bases, with 10 bases left between them. This CDR3 has 15 amino acids. The germline V gene has CDR1 SGHRS and CDR2 YFSETQ. The receptor was derived from a human donor in a cohort sampled during active COVID-19. What was sequenced was peripheral blood. The V and J genes are TRBV5-1 and TRBJ1-3, with D perhaps matching TRBD1 (5 bases). In nucleotides, the CDR3 is TGCGCCAGCAGCTTGGGGTCAGGGATTGGAAACACCATATATTTT. Translating gives CASSLGSGIGNTIYF. Looking up the rest from reference TRBV5-1 and TRBJ1-3 gives the full variable domain: KAGVTQTPRYLIKTRGQQVTLSCSPISGHRSVSWYQQTPGQGLQFLFEYFSETQRNKGNFPGRFSGRQFSNSRSEMNVSTLELGDSALYLCASSLGSGIGNTIYFGEGSWLTVV.